This TCR beta chain derives from a study of T cell responses to AZD1222 COVID-19 vaccine. Study-level background: Pooled together were second doses at about 4 or about 12 weeks.

This CDR3 contains 14 residues. Germline values: CDR1 LGHDT, CDR2 YNNKEL (reference sequence). After removal of 7 bases from V and 10 bases from J, the junction contained 9 bases not matched to a gene. Method: immunoSEQ multiplex PCR; TCRdb's copy keeps in-frame clones and lacks some. This table has 150,000 to 200,000 clones, about 91% appearing once. The sample was peripheral blood, taken on day 0 of AZD1222 vaccination. This clonotype was obtained from an adult in good health. This chain joins TRBV3-1 (or the pseudogene TRBV3-2) and TRBJ1-4; 10 positions agree with TRBD1. CDR3 amino acids: CASNHGQGGGKLFF. DNA for the CDR3: TGTGCCAGCAACCATGGACAGGGGGGGGGAAAACTGTTTTTT.